One sample yielded the 2 T cell receptor beta chains listed below, sequenced in a study of shared clonotypes between healthy human individuals. Only CD45RO-negative cells positively selected for CCR7 counted as naive CD8 cells, so terminally differentiated effector memory CD45RA+ cells were excluded. Method: immunoSEQ multiplex PCR; TCRdb's copy keeps in-frame clones and lacks some. Seen here are hundreds of thousands of clones, 96% observed once, and the top ten hold about 0.11%. Sequences were obtained from naive CD8+ T cells sorted from blood. The receptors come from a woman under 40 in good health.

The chain combines TRBV9 with TRBJ2-2, with D perhaps given as TRBD1 or TRBD2 (6 bases each). There are 20 residues in the CDR3. Germline assignment: CDR1 SGDLS and CDR2 YYNGEE. Trimming shortened V by 0 bases and J by 4 bases, and 25 bases separated the two germline ends. The CDR3 reads CASSVEEAVHSGGGTGELFF. CDR3 DNA: TGTGCCAGCAGCGTAGAGGAGGCAGTGCATAGCGGAGGGGGCACCGGGGAGCTGTTTTTT.

This chain uses TRBV7-2 with TRBJ1-1; 7 nucleotides line up with TRBD1. V trimming: 6 bases; J trimming: 1 base; junction bases outside the gene matches: 8. Germline-derived CDR1 and CDR2 are SGHTA and FQGNSA. This CDR3 is built from 15 residues. In DNA, the CDR3 is TGTGCCAGCAGGATAGGACACAGGGGGAACACTGAAGCTTTCTTT. Translation: CASRIGHRGNTEAFF.